This TCR beta chain was obtained from a study of cytomegalovirus exposure and HLA in healthy donors. Study in general: According to later analysis, the same platform produced the roughly 130 validation and 666 first-cohort repertoires.

Measured with immunoSEQ multiplex PCR; TCRdb has only the in-frame clones, and not every one. This table holds hundreds of thousands of clones, roughly 85% found once. In this sample, this clone turned up a few times. As yet, its antigen is unknown. CDR3 length: 12 amino acids. Germline lookup yields CDR1 SNHLY and CDR2 FYNNEI. V dropped 9 bases and J dropped 1 base, with 7 bases sitting between them. General study points: While the bulk of TCR sequences proved rare, some public TCRs turned up in many donors. The classifier was said to identify cytomegalovirus status with high specificity and sensitivity.

The sample taken for sequencing was PBMCs. This sequence joins TRBV2 and TRBJ1-5; D not certain. This TCR derives from a woman aged 18 to 35 in good health and CMV-seronegative. The DNA for the CDR3 is TGTGCCAGTAGCCGAAGCAATCAGCCCCAGCATTTT. Its translation: CASSRSNQPQHF.